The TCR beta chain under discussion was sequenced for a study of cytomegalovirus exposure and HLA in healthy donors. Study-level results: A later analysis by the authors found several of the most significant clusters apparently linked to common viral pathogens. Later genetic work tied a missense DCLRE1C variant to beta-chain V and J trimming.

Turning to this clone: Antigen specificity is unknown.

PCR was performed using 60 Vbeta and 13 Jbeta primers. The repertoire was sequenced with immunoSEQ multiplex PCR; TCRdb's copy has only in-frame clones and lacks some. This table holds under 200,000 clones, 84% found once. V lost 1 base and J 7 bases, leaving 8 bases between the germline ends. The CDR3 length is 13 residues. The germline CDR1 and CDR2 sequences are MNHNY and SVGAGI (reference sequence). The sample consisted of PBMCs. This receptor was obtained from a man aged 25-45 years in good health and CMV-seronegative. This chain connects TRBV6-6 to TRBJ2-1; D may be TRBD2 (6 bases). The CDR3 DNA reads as TGTGCCAGCAGTTACTTAGGAGGGAATGAGCAGTTCTTC. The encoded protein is CASSYLGGNEQFF.